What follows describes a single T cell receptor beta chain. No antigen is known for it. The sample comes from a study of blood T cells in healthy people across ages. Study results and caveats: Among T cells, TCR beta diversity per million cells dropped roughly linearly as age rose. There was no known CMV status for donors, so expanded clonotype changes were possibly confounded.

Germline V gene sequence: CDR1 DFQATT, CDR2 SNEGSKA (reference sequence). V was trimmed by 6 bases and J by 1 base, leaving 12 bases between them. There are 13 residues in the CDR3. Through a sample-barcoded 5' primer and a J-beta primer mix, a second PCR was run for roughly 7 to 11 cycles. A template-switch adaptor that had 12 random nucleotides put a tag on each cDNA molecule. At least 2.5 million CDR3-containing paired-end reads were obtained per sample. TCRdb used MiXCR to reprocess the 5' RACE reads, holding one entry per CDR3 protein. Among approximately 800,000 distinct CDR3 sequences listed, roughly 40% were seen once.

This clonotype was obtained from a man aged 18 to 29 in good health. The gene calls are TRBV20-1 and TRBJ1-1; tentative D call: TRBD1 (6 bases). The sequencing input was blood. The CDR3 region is CSATKGGNTEAFF. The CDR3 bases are TGCAGTGCCACAAAAGGGGGGAACACTGAAGCTTTCTTT.